This entry concerns a single T cell receptor (beta chain). Those enrolled in Seattle joined during active infection and were followed longitudinally afterward. V gave up 5 bases and J gave up 5 bases; unmatched junction bases: 12. This CDR3 has 17 residues. CDR1 and CDR2 from the germline V gene are SEHNR and FQNEAQ (reference sequence). The entry originates in a study of blood T cell repertoires in COVID-19. Study information: Acute and convalescent COVID-19 specimens originated in the United States, Italy and Spain. PBMCs, B-cell-depleted T cells, or T cells provided the cDNA or gDNA that made up the material.

How the authors handled the data: Reference gene primers were amplified, and this amplification served to estimate nucleated cell counts. Sequenced by immunoSEQ multiplex PCR; TCRdb stores in-frame clones only, minus some. V and J calls and clone size are given by that table; D and trimming were obtained from the DNA. The data hold roughly 180,000 clones, with 60% to 85% observed a single time. Sequencing was carried out using peripheral blood. The TCR comes from a woman in her fifties or sixties with COVID-19, enrolled during active disease. The V and J genes are TRBV7-9 and TRBJ2-5, with 12 bases that match TRBD2. The DNA for the CDR3 is TGTGCCAGCAGCCTTCGGACTAGCGGGATTGGGGAGGAGACCCAGTACTTC. This gives the protein CASSLRTSGIGEETQYF.